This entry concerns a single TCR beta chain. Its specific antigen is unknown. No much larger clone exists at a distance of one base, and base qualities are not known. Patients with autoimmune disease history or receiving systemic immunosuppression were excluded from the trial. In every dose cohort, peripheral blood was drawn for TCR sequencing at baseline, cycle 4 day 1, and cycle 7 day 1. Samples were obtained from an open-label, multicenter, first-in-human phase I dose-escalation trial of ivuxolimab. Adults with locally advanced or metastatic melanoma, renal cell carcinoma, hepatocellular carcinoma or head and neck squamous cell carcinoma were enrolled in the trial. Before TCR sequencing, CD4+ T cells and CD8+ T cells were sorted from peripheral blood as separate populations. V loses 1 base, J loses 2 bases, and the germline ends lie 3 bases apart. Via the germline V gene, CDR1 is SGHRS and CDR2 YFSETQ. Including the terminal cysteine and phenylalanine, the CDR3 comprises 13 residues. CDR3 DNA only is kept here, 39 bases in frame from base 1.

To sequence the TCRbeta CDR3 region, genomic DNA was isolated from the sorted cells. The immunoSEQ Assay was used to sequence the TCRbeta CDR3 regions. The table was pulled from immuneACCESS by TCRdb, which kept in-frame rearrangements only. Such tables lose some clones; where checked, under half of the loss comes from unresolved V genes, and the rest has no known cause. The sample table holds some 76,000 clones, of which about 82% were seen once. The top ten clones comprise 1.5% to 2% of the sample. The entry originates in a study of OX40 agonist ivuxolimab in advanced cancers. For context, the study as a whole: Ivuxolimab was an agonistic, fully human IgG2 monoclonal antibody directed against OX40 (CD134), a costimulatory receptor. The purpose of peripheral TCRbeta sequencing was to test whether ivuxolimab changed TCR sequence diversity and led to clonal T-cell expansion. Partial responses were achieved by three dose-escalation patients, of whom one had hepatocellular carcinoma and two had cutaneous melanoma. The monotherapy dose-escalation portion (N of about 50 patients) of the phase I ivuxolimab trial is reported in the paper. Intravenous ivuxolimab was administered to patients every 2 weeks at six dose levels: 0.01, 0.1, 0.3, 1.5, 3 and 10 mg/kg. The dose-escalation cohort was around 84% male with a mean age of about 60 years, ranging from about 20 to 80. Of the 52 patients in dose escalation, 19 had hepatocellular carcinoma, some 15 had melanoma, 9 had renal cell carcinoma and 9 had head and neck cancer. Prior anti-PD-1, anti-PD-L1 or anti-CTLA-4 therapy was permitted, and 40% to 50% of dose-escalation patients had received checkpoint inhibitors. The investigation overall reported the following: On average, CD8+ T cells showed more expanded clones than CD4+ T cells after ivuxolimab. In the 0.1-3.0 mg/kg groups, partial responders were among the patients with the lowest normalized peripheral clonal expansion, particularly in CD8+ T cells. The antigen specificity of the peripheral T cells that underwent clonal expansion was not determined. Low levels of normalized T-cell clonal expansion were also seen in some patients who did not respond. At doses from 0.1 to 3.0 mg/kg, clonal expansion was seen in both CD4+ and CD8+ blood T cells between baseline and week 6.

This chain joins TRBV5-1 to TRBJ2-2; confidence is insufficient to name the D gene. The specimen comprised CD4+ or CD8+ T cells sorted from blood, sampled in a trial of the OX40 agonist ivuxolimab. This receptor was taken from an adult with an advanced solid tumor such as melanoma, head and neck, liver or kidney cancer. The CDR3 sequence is CASSLTNTGELFF. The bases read TGCGCCAGCAGCTTGACTAACACCGGGGAGCTGTTTTTT. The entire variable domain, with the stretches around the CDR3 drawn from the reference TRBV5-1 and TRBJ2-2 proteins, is KAGVTQTPRYLIKTRGQQVTLSCSPISGHRSVSWYQQTPGQGLQFLFEYFSETQRNKGNFPGRFSGRQFSNSRSEMNVSTLELGDSALYLCASSLTNTGELFFGEGSRLTVL.